What follows are 13 T cell receptor beta chains derived from one specimen sequenced in a study of T-cell memory formation after mild COVID-19. TCRdb ran MiXCR on the 5' RACE reads and lists one entry per CDR3 protein. The sample has fewer than 650,000 distinct CDR3 sequences, roughly 20% seen once. The sample consisted of PBMCs or a T cell subset sorted from them (not recorded which). The receptor source for this set is an adult woman who had mild COVID-19 (a few samples of this study predate the infection). Cell type and time point are not known.

This clonotype came up many times. The chain carries TRBV6-5 and TRBJ2-2; D remains ambiguous. The germline V and J ends were trimmed by 0 bases and 3 bases, with 8 bases remaining between them. Germline V gives CDR1 MNHEY, CDR2 SVGAGI. The CDR3 contains 15 residues. The CDR3 loop reads CASSYSPTDTGELFF. DNA of the CDR3: TGTGCCAGCAGTTACTCCCCGACTGACACCGGGGAGCTGTTTTTT.

The CDR3 DNA follows: TGTGCCAGCAGTTCTAGCGGGAATAATGAGCAGTTCTTC. Translation gives CASSSSGNNEQFF. The chain has TRBV7-3 and TRBJ2-1; 9 nucleotides line up with TRBD2. Per the germline V gene, CDR1 is SGHTA and CDR2 is FQGTGA. CDR3 size: 13 residues. With 6 bases clipped from V and 7 bases from J, the junction kept 4 bases outside the gene matches. Filled out from reference TRBV7-3 and TRBJ2-1, the complete variable domain reads GAGVSQTPSNKVTEKGKYVELRCDPISGHTALYWYRQSLGQGPEFLIYFQGTGAADDSGLPNDRFFAVRPEGSVSTLKIQRTERGDSAVYLCASSSSGNNEQFFGPGTRLTVL.

CDR3 DNA: TGTGCCAGCAGCTTGGGACAAGCCTTTAATTCACCCCTCCACTTT. Amino acid sequence: CASSLGQAFNSPLHF. V gene TRBV5-5 combines with J gene TRBJ1-6, with D hard to call. The V and J ends lost 0 bases and 6 bases respectively, with 10 bases between them. In germline, CDR1 is SGHKS, CDR2 YYEKEE (reference sequence). The CDR3 length is 15 residues.

The chain combines TRBV20-1 with TRBJ2-2; 14 bases are shared with TRBD2. V gave up 6 bases and J gave up 2 bases; unmatched junction bases: 8. The CDR3 covers 17 residues. The germline V gene has CDR1 DFQATT and CDR2 SNEGSKA (reference sequence). The CDR3 DNA sequence: TGCAGTGCGCCGGGACTAGCGGGGGAACTAAACACCGGGGAGCTGTTTTTT. Its translation: CSAPGLAGELNTGELFF.

This clonotype was recorded at least ten times. This chain links TRBV7-2 with TRBJ2-7, with D tentatively TRBD1 (6 bases). The CDR3 is 14 residues long. Trimming removed 1 base from V and 6 bases from J, with 13 bases in between. Germline V gene sequence: CDR1 SGHTA, CDR2 FQGNSA. The CDR3 DNA reads as TGTGCCAGCAGCTTAGATCCAGGGGTGGGCGAGCAGTACTTC. Protein sequence: CASSLDPGVGEQYF.

V gene TRBV9 combines with J gene TRBJ2-1; D not resolved. The V gene lost 1 base and the J gene lost 6 bases, with 11 bases spanning the gap. CDR1 is SGDLS and CDR2 is YYNGEE in the germline V gene. The CDR3 contains 14 residues. The CDR3 DNA reads as TGTGCCAGCAGCGTAAGTTCCGGGCTCAATGAGCAGTTCTTC. Translated, it gives CASSVSSGLNEQFF. Drawing the rest from reference TRBV9 and TRBJ2-1, the complete variable domain is DSGVTQTPKHLITATGQRVTLRCSPRSGDLSVYWYQQSLDQGLQFLIQYYNGEERAKGNILERFSAQQFPDLHSELNLSSLELGDSALYFCASSVSSGLNEQFFGPGTRLTVL.

J is TRBJ2-7 and V is TRBV27; TRBD1 is a possible D gene (7 bases). Germline V lookup: CDR1 MNHEY, CDR2 SMNVEV (reference sequence). V was trimmed by 3 bases and J by 6 bases, leaving 15 bases between them. CDR3 length: 14 amino acids. The CDR3 nucleotides are TGTGCCAGCAGTTTGGAGGGGGCAATTCGCGAGCAGTACTTC. Translated: CASSLEGAIREQYF.

In this sample, this clonotype turned up many times. The chain employs TRBV9 and TRBJ2-2, with 7 bases fitting TRBD2. Per the germline V gene, CDR1 is SGDLS and CDR2 is YYNGEE. Trimming removed 3 bases from V and 6 bases from J; junction bases left unmatched: 11. CDR3 length: 16 residues. CDR3 amino acids: CASSAGPRGDAGELFF. DNA of the CDR3: TGTGCCAGCAGCGCCGGGCCCCGGGGGGACGCCGGGGAGCTGTTTTTT.

The rearrangement joins TRBV12-3 or TRBV12-4 to TRBJ1-1; D is unresolved. CDR3 size: 15 residues. V was cut by 0 bases and J by 1 base, with 9 bases left in between. As DNA, the CDR3 is TGTGCCAGCAGTTTAGCGCGAACTTCGAACACTGAAGCTTTCTTT. Translating gives CASSLARTSNTEAFF.

The V gene is TRBV11-2, the J gene TRBJ2-1; D gene ambiguous. The ends were cut back, 5 bases at V and 2 bases at J, with 16 bases in the middle. Germline V gives CDR1 SGHAT, CDR2 FQNNGV. The CDR3 is 16 amino acids. The CDR3 loop is CASSGRPYRTYNEQFF. CDR3 DNA sequence: TGTGCCAGCAGCGGTAGGCCTTACCGGACCTACAATGAGCAGTTCTTC. The full variable domain, with the rest looked up from reference TRBV11-2 and TRBJ2-1, is EAGVAQSPRYKIIEKRQSVAFWCNPISGHATLYWYQQILGQGPKLLIQFQNNGVVDDSQLPKDRFSAERLKGVDSTLKIQPAKLEDSAVYLCASSGRPYRTYNEQFFGPGTRLTVL.

Ten or more counts support this clonotype. The chain joins TRBV19 to TRBJ2-7, with D possibly being TRBD2 (6 bases). CDR3 length: 14 residues. Between the trimmed V and J ends, which lost 3 bases and 4 bases, there was a span of 13 bases. CDR1 and CDR2 from the germline V gene are LNHDA and SQIVND (reference sequence). CDR3 region: CASSMSSEPYEQYF. The CDR3 DNA reads TGTGCCAGTAGTATGTCTAGCGAGCCTTACGAGCAGTACTTC.

This sequence joins TRBV6-2 or TRBV6-3 and TRBJ2-1; no firm D call. The CDR3 loop spans 11 amino acids. Trimming took off 5 bases at V and 8 bases at J, with 7 bases between the two ends. Germline V lookup: CDR1 MNHEY, CDR2 SVGEGT. CDR3: CASSRAHEQFF. CDR3 sequence (DNA): TGTGCCAGCAGTCGGGCACATGAGCAGTTCTTC.

This clonotype was counted between two and nine times. This chain joins TRBV5-1 and TRBJ2-5, with TRBD2 matching over 13 bases. Per germline, CDR1 SGHRS and CDR2 YFSETQ. This CDR3 comprises 17 residues. Trimming at V came to 4 bases and at J to 4 bases, leaving 10 bases not matched to a gene. CDR3 sequence: CASSLWTSGGGRETQYF. In nucleotides, the CDR3 is TGCGCCAGCAGCCTATGGACTAGCGGGGGTGGAAGAGAGACCCAGTACTTC.